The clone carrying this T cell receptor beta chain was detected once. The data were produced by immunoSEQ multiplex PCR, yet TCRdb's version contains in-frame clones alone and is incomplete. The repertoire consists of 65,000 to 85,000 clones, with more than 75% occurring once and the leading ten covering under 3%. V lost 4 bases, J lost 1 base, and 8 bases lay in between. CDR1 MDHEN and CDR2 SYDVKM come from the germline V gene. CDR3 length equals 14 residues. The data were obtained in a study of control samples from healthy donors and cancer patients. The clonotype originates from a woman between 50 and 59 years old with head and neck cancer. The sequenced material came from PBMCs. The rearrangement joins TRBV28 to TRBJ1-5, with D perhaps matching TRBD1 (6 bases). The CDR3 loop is CASSSGQSNQPQHF. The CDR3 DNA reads TGTGCCAGCAGTTCGGGACAAAGCAATCAGCCCCAGCATTTT.